This T cell receptor (beta chain) was sequenced during a study of CD8+CD57+ T cells in acquired aplastic anemia. Patients selected for sequencing had displayed CD8+CD57+ cell expansion by flow cytometry. The template for TCR beta VDJ and CDR3 sequence profiling was genomic DNA. MiXCR was run by TCRdb on the reads, yielding one entry per CDR3 protein. The sample has 150,000 or so distinct CDR3 sequences, roughly 48% seen once. Germline loops: CDR1 ENHRY, CDR2 SYGVKD. The CDR3 is 13 residues long. V was clipped by 10 bases and J by 5 bases; unmatched bases: 8. The sequence was collected from a human donor with aplastic anemia. The sequenced sample consisted of sorted CD4+, CD8+, or CD8+CD57+ T cells (not recorded which) from PBMCs. The rearrangement links TRBV10-3 to TRBJ2-5; TRBD2 aligns across 9 bases. The CDR3 DNA reads as TGTGCCAGCAGCGGGGGGCCTGGGGAGACCCAGTACTTC. Its protein product is CASSGGPGETQYF.